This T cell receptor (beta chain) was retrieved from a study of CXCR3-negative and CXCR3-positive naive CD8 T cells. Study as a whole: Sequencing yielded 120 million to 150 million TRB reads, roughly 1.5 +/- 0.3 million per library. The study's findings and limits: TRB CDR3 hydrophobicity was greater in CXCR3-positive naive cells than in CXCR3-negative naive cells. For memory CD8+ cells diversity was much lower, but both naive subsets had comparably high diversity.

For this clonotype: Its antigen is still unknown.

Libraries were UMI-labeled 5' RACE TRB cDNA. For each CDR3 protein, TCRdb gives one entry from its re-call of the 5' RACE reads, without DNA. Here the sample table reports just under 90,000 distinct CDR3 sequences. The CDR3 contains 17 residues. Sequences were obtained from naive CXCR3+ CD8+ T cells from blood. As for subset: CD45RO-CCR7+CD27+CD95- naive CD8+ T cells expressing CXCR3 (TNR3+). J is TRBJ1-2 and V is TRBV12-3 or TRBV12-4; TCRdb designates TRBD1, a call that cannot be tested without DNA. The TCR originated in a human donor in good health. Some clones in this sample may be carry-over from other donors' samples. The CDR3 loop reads CASSLGGFQLENYGYTF.